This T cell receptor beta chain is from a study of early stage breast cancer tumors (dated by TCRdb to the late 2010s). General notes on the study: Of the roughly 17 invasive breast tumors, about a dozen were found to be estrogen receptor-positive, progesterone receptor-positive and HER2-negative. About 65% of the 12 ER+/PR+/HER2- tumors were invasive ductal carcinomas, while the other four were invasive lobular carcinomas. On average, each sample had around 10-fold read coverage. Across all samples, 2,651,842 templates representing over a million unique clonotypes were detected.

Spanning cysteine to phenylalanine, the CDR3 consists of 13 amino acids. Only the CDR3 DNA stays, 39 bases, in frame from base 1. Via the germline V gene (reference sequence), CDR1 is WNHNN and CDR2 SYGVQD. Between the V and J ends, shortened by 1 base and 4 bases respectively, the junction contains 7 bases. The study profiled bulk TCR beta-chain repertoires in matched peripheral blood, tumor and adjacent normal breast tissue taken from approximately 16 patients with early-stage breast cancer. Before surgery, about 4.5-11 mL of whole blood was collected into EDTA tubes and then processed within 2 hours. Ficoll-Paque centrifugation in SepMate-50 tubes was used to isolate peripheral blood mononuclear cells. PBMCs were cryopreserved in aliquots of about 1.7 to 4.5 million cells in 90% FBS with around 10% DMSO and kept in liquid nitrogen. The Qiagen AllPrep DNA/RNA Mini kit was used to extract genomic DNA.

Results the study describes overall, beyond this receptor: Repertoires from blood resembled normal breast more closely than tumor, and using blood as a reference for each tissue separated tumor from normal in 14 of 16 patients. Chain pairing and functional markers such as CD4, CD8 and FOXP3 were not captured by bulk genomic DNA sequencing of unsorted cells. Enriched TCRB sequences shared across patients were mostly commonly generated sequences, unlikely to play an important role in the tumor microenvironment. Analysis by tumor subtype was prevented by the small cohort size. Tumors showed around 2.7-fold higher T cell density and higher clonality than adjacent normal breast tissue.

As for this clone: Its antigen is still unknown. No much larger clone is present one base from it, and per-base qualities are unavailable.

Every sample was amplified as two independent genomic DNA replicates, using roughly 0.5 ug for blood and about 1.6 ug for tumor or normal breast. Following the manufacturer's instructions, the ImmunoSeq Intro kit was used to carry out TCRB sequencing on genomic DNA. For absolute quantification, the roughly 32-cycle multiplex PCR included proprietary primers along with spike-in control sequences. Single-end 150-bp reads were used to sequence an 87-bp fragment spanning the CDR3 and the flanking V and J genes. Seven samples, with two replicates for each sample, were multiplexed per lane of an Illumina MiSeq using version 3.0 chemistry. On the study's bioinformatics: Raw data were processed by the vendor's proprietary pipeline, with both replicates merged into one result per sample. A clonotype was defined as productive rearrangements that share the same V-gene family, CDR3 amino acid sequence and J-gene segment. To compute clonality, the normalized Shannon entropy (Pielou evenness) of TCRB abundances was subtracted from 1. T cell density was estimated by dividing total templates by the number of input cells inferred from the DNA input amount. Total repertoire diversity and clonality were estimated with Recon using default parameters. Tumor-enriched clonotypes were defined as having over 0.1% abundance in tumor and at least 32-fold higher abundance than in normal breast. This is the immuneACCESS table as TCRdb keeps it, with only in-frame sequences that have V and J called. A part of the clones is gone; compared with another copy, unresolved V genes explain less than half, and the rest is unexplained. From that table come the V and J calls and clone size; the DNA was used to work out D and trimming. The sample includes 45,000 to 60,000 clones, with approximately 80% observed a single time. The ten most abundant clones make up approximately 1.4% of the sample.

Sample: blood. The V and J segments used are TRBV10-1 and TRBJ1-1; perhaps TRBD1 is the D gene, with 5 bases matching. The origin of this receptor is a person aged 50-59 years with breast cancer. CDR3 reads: CASSEWGFTEAFF. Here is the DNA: TGCGCCAGCAGTGAGTGGGGGTTCACTGAAGCTTTCTTT.